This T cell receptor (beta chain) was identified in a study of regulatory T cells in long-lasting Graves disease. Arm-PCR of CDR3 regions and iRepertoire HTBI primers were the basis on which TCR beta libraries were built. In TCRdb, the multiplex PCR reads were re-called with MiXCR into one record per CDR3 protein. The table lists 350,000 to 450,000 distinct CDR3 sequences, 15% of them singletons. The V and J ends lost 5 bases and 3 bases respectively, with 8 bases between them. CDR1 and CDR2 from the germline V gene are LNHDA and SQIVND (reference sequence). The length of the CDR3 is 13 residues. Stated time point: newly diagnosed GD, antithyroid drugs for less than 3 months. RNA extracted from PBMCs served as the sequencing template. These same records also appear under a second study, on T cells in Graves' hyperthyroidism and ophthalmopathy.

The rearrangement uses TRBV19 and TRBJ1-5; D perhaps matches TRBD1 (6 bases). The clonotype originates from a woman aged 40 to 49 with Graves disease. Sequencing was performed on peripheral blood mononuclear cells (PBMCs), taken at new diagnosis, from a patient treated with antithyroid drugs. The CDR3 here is CASSRQANQPQHF. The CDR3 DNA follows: TGTGCCAGTAGTCGACAGGCCAATCAGCCCCAGCATTTT.